The 20 T cell receptor beta chains listed next were all sequenced from one sample in a study of somatic mutations in cytotoxic T cells in rheumatoid arthritis. Data came from immunoSEQ multiplex PCR; TCRdb stores just in-frame clones and leaves some out. The table records some 27,000 clones, roughly 70% of them present only once. Sequencing was carried out using CD8+ T cells sorted from blood. These TCRs come from a woman between 18 and 29 years old in good health.

V gene TRBV7-9 combines with J gene TRBJ1-4; D remains ambiguous. This CDR3 spans 15 amino acids. CDR1 is SEHNR, CDR2 FQNEAQ, per germline (reference sequence). V dropped 5 bases and J dropped 3 bases, with 13 bases sitting between them. The CDR3 DNA follows: TGTGCCAGCAGCCCCCCCCGATCTTCTAATGAAAAACTGTTTTTT. Its protein product is CASSPPRSSNEKLFF.

The chain employs TRBV29-1 and TRBJ2-1; 13 bases map to TRBD2. The V segment lost 1 base and the J segment 3 bases; nucleotides outside the gene matches: 0. The CDR3 runs to 15 residues. CDR1 SQVTM and CDR2 ANQGSEA come from the germline V gene. The CDR3 region is CSVEGLAGGYNEQFF. Here the CDR3 DNA reads TGCAGCGTTGAAGGACTAGCGGGGGGCTACAATGAGCAGTTCTTC.

This clone was seen only a few times. The chain has TRBV5-6 and TRBJ2-2, with D unresolved. Germline V gene data show CDR1 as SGHDT and CDR2 as YYEEEE. CDR3 length equals 13 residues. Trimming took off 0 bases at V and 13 bases at J, with 13 bases between the two ends. CDR3 region: CASSLGSGRWLFF. CDR3 nucleotides: TGTGCCAGCAGCTTGGGCTCTGGGCGTTGGCTGTTTTTT.

The chain combines TRBV27 with TRBJ2-1; a possible D gene is TRBD2 (5 bases). V was clipped by 7 bases and J by 8 bases, with 15 bases between them. CDR1 is MNHEY and CDR2 is SMNVEV in the germline V gene (reference sequence). The CDR3 is 13 amino acids. The CDR3 DNA reads as TGTGCCAGCACCTCACCCCTCGGGGATGAGCAGTTCTTC. It is translated as CASTSPLGDEQFF.

J is TRBJ2-7 and V is TRBV28; D unresolved. The CDR3 loop spans 15 amino acids. CDR1 and CDR2 (germline): MDHEN, SYDVKM. Between the trimmed V and J ends, which lost 1 base and 6 bases, there was a span of 16 bases. CDR3 coding DNA: TGTGCCAGCAGTTTATCCGGCGGTAGCATTTTCGAGCAGTACTTC. Translation: CASSLSGGSIFEQYF.

The chain combines TRBV2 with TRBJ1-5; 9 bases are shared with TRBD1. J lost 6 bases, V lost 5 bases, and 5 bases had no gene match. Germline CDR1 and CDR2: SNHLY and FYNNEI. The CDR3 contains 14 residues. The CDR3 nucleotides are TGTGCCAGCAGTCGTACAGGGGGCGGTCAGCCCCAGCATTTT. Its protein product is CASSRTGGGQPQHF.

The chain has TRBV6-6 and TRBJ2-7; D possibly matches TRBD1 or TRBD2 (5 bases each). Deletions cut 0 bases from V and 0 bases from J, with 6 bases between. CDR1 and CDR2 from the germline V gene are MNHNY and SVGAGI (reference sequence). The CDR3 loop spans 14 amino acids. DNA of the CDR3: TGTGCCAGCAGTTACTCGAGGGGCTCCTACGAGCAGTACGTC. Protein product: CASSYSRGSYEQYV.

This clone was seen a handful of times. The chain combines TRBV5-1 with TRBJ1-5; D is unclear. CDR3 size: 14 residues. Germline CDR1 SGHRS, CDR2 YFSETQ. With 4 bases removed from V and 6 bases from J, the gap between germline ends came to 14 bases. The chain's CDR3 is CASSLDPRGQPQHF. DNA of the CDR3: TGCGCCAGCAGCCTGGACCCGCGGGGTCAGCCCCAGCATTTT.

The rearrangement joins TRBV28 to TRBJ1-1; D remains unclear. CDR3 length equals 14 residues. The germline CDR1 and CDR2 sequences are MDHEN and SYDVKM. The V end lost 2 bases, the J end lost 2 bases, and 9 bases lay between the germline ends. CDR3 DNA: TGTGCCAGCAGTTTAACCAGGCAAAACACTGAAGCTTTCTTT. This sequence encodes CASSLTRQNTEAFF.

This clone appeared a few times. The chain couples TRBV9 to TRBJ2-7; D tentatively fits TRBD1 or TRBD2 (5 bases each). The ends were cut back, 3 bases at V and 0 bases at J, with 7 bases in the middle. The length of the CDR3 is 13 residues. Per the germline V gene, CDR1 is SGDLS and CDR2 is YYNGEE. As DNA, the CDR3 is TGTGCCAGCAGCGGTGGGGGCTCCTACGAGCAGTACTTC. Translation: CASSGGGSYEQYF.

The rearrangement joins TRBV29-1 to TRBJ2-1; 8 bases match TRBD2. Losses at the gene ends were 7 bases for V and 8 bases for J; bases not matched to a gene: 10. CDR3 length: 13 residues. The germline V gene encodes CDR1 SQVTM and CDR2 ANQGSEA. CDR3 sequence: CSAGLASAYEQFF. CDR3 in DNA: TGCAGCGCCGGACTAGCCTCAGCGTATGAGCAGTTCTTC.

The V and J genes are TRBV6-5 and TRBJ1-2, with no clear D. The length of the CDR3 is 15 residues. Germline lookup yields CDR1 MNHEY and CDR2 SVGAGI. The V end lost 0 bases, the J end lost 8 bases, and 16 bases lay between the germline ends. DNA for the CDR3: TGTGCCAGCAGTTACTCGATTGAGGACGGGCAGGGCTACACCTTC. Amino acids: CASSYSIEDGQGYTF.

The chain links TRBV5-4 to TRBJ2-2; D is possibly TRBD1 or TRBD2 (6 bases each). Trimming took 1 base from V and 8 from J, leaving 9 bases between them. The V gene's germline CDR1 is SGHNT and CDR2 YYREEE (reference sequence). This CDR3 spans 13 amino acids. The CDR3 sequence: CASSLWGAGELFF. CDR3 in DNA: TGTGCCAGCAGCTTGTGGGGGGCGGGGGAGCTGTTTTTT.

The V gene is TRBV7-3, the J gene TRBJ1-1, with a possible D match to TRBD1 (5 bases). V lost 2 bases, J lost 4 bases, and 8 bases lay in between. CDR3 length: 13 amino acids. The germline CDR1 and CDR2 sequences are SGHTA and FQGTGA. The CDR3 is CASSLGGSTEAFF. The CDR3 nucleotides are TGTGCCAGCAGCTTAGGGGGGTCCACTGAAGCTTTCTTT.

The V and J genes are TRBV11-2 and TRBJ2-3, with 8 bases matching TRBD2. The CDR3 length is 15 residues. V shed 7 bases and J 6 bases; nucleotides not matched to a gene: 12. Germline CDR1 SGHAT, CDR2 FQNNGV. The CDR3 bases are TGTGCCAGCACCCCCCCCAGGACTAGCAGGGATACGCAGTATTTT. Its protein is CASTPPRTSRDTQYF.

The chain combines TRBV7-6 with TRBJ1-2, with 7 bases identical to TRBD1. The CDR3 sequence is 13 residues long. The junction had 5 bases not matched to a gene; V was cut back by 4 bases and J by 6 bases. Germline lookup yields CDR1 SGHVS and CDR2 FNYEAQ. CDR3 in amino acids: CASSSPDRDGYTF. The CDR3 coding sequence is TGTGCCAGCAGCTCCCCCGACAGGGATGGCTACACCTTC. Full variable domain (outside the CDR3, taken from reference TRBV7-6 and TRBJ1-2): GAGVSQSPRYKVTKRGQDVALRCDPISGHVSLYWYRQALGQGPEFLTYFNYEAQQDKSGLPNDRFSAERPEGSISTLTIQRTEQRDSAMYRCASSSPDRDGYTFGSGTRLTVV.

The CDR3 DNA reads TGTGCCAGCAGCATCGGACTAGCTTACAATGAGCAGTTCTTC. It codes for CASSIGLAYNEQFF. The genes are TRBV7-8 and TRBJ2-1; TRBD2 matches at 8 bases. CDR3 size: 14 residues. Germline loops: CDR1 SGHVS, CDR2 FQNEAQ. The trim removed 5 bases at V and 4 bases at J, leaving 4 bases unmatched. The entire variable domain, with the rest obtained from reference TRBV7-8 and TRBJ2-1, is as follows: GAGVSQSPRYKVAKRGQDVALRCDPISGHVSLFWYQQALGQGPEFLTYFQNEAQLDKSGLPSDRFFAERPEGSVSTLKIQRTQQEDSAVYLCASSIGLAYNEQFFGPGTRLTVL.

Here the CDR3 reads CASSLPSTDTQYF. The CDR3 DNA reads TGTGCCAGCAGCTTGCCTAGCACAGATACGCAGTATTTT. The chain is built from TRBV7-9 and TRBJ2-3; no firm D call. The CDR3 consists of 13 residues. V was shortened by 3 bases and J by 0 bases, with 4 bases between the two germline ends. Germline CDR1 SEHNR, CDR2 FQNEAQ (reference sequence). Based on the CDR3 plus reference TRBV7-9 and TRBJ2-3, the full variable domain is DTGVSQNPRHKITKRGQNVTFRCDPISEHNRLYWYRQTLGQGPEFLTYFQNEAQLEKSRLLSDRFSAERPKGSFSTLEIQRTEQGDSAMYLCASSLPSTDTQYFGPGTRLTVL.

In nucleotides, the CDR3 is TGTGCCAGCAGCCCCCTTAGGGGCGTTCAGGGAAACACCATATATTTT. Translation: CASSPLRGVQGNTIYF. The V and J genes are TRBV5-6 and TRBJ1-3; possible D gene TRBD1, 5 bases. The CDR3 runs 16 residues. Looked up from germline, CDR1 is SGHDT and CDR2 is YYEEEE. Trimming removed 4 bases at V and 4 bases at J, with 18 bases between.

This rearrangement joins TRBV2 to TRBJ2-1; 8 bases match TRBD1. The CDR3 has 14 residues. Looked up from germline, CDR1 is SNHLY and CDR2 is FYNNEI. Trimming took 10 bases from V and 6 from J; bases not matched to a gene: 11. CDR3 protein: CAISDQGAPNEQFF. The CDR3 DNA reads as TGTGCCATTTCCGATCAGGGGGCCCCCAATGAGCAGTTCTTC. Full variable domain (missing parts from reference TRBV2 and TRBJ2-1): EPEVTQTPSHQVTQMGQEVILRCVPISNHLYFYWYRQILGQKVEFLVSFYNNEISEKSEIFDDQFSVERPDGSNFTLKIRSTKLEDSAMYFCAISDQGAPNEQFFGPGTRLTVL.